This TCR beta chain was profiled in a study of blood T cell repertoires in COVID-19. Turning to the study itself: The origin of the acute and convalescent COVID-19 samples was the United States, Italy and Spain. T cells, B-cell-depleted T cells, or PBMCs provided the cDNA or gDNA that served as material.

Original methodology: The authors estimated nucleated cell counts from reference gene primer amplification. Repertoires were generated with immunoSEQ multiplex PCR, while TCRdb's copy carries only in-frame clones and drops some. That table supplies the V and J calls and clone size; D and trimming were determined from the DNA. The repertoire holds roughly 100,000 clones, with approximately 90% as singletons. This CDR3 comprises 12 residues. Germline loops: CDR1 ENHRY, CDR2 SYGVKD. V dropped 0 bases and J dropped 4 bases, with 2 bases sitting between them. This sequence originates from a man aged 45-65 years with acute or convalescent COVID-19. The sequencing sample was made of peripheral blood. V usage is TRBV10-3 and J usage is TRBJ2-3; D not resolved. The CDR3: CAISESSDTQYF. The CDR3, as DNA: TGTGCCATCAGTGAGTCCTCAGATACGCAGTATTTT.